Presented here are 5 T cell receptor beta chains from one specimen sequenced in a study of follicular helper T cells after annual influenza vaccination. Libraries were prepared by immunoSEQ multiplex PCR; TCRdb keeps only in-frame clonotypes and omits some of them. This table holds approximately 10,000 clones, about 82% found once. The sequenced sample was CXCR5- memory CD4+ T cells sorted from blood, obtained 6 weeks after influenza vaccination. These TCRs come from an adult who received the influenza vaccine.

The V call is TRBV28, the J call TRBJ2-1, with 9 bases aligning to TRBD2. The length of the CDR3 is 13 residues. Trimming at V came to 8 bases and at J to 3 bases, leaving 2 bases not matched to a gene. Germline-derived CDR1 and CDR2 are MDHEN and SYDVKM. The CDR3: CASRAGGYNEQFF. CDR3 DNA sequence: TGTGCCAGCCGAGCGGGAGGCTACAATGAGCAGTTCTTC.

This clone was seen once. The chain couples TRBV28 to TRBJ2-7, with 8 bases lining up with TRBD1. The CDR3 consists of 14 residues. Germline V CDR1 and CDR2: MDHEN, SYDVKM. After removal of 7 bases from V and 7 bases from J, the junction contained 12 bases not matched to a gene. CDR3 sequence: CASIRLQGAGEQYF. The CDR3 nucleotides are TGTGCCAGCATAAGGCTGCAGGGGGCAGGGGAGCAGTACTTC.

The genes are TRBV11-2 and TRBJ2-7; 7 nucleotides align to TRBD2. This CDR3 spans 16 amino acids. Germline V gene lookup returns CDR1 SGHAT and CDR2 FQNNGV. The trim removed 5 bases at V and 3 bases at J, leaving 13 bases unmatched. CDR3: CASSTAAVAGFYEQYF. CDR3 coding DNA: TGTGCCAGCAGCACCGCGGCAGTAGCGGGTTTCTACGAGCAGTACTTC.

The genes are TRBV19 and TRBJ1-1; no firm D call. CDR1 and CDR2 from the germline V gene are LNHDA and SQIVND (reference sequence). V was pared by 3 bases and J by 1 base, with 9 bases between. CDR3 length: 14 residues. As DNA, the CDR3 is TGTGCCAGTAGTATCTTAGGGAGGAACACTGAAGCTTTCTTT. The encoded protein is CASSILGRNTEAFF.

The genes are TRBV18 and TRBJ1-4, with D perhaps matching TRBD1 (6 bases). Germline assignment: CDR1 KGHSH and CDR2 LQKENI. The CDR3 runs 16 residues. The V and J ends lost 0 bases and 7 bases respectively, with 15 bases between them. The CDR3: CASSPPEGGVFEKLFF. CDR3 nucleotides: TGTGCCAGCTCACCACCGGAGGGGGGTGTGTTTGAAAAACTGTTTTTT.